This TCR beta chain was sequenced in a study of T cell responses to AZD1222 COVID-19 vaccine. Study-wide results and limits: Nearly half of unique spike-specific TCRs reportedly avoided B.1.351 and B.1.1.7 mutated regions. Vaccine-related CD4 TCRs covered spike, predominating at 160-218 and 743-854. Donors skewed white British and female; clonal diversity was possibly underestimated. Spike-specific TCR breadth and depth grew following two AZD1222 doses.

Profiling relied on immunoSEQ multiplex PCR, and the TCRdb table lists in-frame clones only, not all of them. The sample has some 98,000 clones; around nine tenths are singletons. Of note for this clone: Antigen: not known.

The specimen was peripheral blood, collected on day 0 of AZD1222 vaccination. The receptor was isolated from an adult in good health.

In nucleotides, the CDR3 is TGTGCCTGGACAAGGAAGGGAGGGAGTCAGAATGAGCAGTTCTTC. Amino acid sequence: CAWTRKGGSQNEQFF. The chain links TRBV30 to TRBJ2-1; 7 bases line up with TRBD2. This CDR3 is 15 amino acids long. Trimming at V came to 4 bases and at J to 7 bases, leaving 13 bases not matched to a gene. Germline CDR1 is GTSNPN and CDR2 is SVGIG (reference sequence).